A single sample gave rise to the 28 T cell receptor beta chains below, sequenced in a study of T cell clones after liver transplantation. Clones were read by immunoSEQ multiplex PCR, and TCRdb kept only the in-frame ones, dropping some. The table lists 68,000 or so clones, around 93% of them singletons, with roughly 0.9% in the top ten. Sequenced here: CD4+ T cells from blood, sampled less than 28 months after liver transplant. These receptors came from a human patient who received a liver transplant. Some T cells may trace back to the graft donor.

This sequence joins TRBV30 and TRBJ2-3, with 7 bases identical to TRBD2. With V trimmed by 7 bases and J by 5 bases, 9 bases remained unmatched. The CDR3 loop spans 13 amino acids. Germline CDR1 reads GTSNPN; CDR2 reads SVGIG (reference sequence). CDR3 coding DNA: TGTGCCTCGGAGCGGGACTTGAGAGATACGCAGTATTTT. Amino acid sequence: CASERDLRDTQYF.

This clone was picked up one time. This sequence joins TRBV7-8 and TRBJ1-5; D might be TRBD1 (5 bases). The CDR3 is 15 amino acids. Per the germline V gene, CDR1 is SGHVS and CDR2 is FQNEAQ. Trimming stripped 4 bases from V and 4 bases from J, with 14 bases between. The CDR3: CASSSGRWGNQPQHF. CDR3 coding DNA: TGTGCCAGCAGCTCAGGACGGTGGGGGAATCAGCCCCAGCATTTT.

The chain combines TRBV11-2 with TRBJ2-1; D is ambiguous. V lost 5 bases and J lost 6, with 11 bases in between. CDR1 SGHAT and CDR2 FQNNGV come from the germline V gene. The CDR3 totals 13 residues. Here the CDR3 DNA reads TGTGCCAGCAGCCTTAGCATCTCCAATGAGCAGTTCTTC. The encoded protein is CASSLSISNEQFF.

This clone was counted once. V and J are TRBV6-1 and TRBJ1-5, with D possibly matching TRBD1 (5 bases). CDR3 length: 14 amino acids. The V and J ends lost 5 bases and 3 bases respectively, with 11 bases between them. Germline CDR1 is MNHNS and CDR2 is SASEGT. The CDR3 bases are TGTGCCAGCAGTTTACAGGAGTCCAATCAGCCCCAGCATTTT. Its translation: CASSLQESNQPQHF.

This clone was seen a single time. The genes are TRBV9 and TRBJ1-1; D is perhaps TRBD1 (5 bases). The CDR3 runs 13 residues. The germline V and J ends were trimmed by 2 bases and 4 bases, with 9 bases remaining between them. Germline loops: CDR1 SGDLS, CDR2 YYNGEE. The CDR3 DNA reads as TGTGCCAGCAGCGTGTTGGGGGGCACTGAAGCTTTCTTT. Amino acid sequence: CASSVLGGTEAFF.

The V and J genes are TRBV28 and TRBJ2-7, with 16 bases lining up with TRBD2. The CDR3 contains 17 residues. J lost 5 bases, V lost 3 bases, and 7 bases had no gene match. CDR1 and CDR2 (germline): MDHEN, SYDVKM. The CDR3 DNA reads TGTGCCAGCAGTTTCACTCTAGGGACTAGCGGGAGGGACGAGCAGTACTTC. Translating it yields CASSFTLGTSGRDEQYF.

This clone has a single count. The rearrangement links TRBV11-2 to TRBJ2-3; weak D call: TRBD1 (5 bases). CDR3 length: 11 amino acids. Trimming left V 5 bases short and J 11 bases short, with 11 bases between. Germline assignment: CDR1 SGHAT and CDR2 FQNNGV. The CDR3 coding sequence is TGTGCCAGCAGCACCCGCCAGGGGCAGTATTTT. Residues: CASSTRQGQYF.

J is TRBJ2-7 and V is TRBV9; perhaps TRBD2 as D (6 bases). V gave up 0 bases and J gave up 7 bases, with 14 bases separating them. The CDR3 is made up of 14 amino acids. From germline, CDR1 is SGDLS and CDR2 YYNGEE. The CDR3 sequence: CASSVVWEEGEQYF. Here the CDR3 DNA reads TGTGCCAGCAGCGTAGTGTGGGAGGAAGGAGAGCAGTACTTC.

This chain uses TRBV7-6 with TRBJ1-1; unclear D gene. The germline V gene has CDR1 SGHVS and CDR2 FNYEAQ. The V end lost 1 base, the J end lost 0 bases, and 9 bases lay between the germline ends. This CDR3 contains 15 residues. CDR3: CASSLVGGVNTEAFF. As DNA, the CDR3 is TGTGCCAGCAGCTTAGTGGGCGGGGTGAACACTGAAGCTTTCTTT.

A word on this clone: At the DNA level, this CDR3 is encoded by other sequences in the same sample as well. CDR3 protein: CAWSVPPQPQHF. CDR3 DNA: TGTGCCTGGAGTGTACCTCCCCAGCCCCAGCATTTT. The V and J genes are TRBV30 and TRBJ1-5; unclear D gene. Germline lookup yields CDR1 GTSNPN and CDR2 SVGIG (reference sequence). Between the trimmed V and J ends, which lost 0 bases and 7 bases, there was a span of 7 bases. The CDR3 is 12 residues long.

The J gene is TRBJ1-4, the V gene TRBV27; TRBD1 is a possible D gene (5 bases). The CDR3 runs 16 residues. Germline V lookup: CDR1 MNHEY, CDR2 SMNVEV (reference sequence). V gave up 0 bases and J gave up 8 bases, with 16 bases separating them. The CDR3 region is CASSLSRWEGEEKLFF. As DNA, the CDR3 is TGTGCCAGCAGTTTATCGAGGTGGGAAGGGGAAGAAAAACTGTTTTTT.

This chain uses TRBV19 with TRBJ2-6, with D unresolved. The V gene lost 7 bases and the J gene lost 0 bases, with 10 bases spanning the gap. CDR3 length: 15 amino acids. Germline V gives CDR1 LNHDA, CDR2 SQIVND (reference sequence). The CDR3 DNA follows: TGTGCCAGTATAAAGGACCACTCTGGGGCCAACGTCCTGACTTTC. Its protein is CASIKDHSGANVLTF.

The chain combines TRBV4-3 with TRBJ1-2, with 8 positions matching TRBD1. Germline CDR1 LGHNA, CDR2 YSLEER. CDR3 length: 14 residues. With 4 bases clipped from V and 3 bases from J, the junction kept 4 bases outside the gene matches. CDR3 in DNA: TGCGCCAGCAGCCCTACAGGGGGATACTATGGCTACACCTTC. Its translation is CASSPTGGYYGYTF.

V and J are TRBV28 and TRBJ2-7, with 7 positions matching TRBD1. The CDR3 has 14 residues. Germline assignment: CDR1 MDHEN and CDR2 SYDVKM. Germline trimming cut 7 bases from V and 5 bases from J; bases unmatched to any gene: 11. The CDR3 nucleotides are TGTGCCAGCACCCCGACAGGGCAGCTACACGAGCAGTACTTC. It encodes CASTPTGQLHEQYF.

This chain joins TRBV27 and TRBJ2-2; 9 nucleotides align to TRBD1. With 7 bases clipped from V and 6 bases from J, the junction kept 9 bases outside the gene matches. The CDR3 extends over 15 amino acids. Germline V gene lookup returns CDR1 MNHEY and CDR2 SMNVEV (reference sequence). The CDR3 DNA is TGTGCCAGCACCCCCCGGGGACAGGGTCCCGGGGAGCTGTTTTTT. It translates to CASTPRGQGPGELFF.

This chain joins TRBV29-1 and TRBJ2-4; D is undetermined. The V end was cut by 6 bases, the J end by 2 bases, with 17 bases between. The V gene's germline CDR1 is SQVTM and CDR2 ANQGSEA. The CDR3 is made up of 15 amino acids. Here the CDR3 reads CSVTPATPSKNIQYF. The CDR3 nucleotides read TGCAGCGTGACTCCGGCGACCCCGTCCAAAAACATTCAGTACTTC.

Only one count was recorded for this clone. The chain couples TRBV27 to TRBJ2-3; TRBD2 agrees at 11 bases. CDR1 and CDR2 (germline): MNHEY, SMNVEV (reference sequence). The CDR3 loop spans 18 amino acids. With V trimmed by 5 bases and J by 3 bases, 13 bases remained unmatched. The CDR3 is CASSPPPPGLADTDTQYF. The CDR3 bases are TGTGCCAGCAGTCCCCCCCCTCCGGGACTAGCGGATACAGATACGCAGTATTTT.

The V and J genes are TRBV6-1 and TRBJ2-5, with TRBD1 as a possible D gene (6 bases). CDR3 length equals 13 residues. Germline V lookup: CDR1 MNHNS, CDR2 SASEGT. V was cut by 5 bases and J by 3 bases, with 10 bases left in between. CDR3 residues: CASSKNREETQYF. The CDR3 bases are TGTGCCAGCAGTAAGAACAGGGAAGAGACCCAGTACTTC.

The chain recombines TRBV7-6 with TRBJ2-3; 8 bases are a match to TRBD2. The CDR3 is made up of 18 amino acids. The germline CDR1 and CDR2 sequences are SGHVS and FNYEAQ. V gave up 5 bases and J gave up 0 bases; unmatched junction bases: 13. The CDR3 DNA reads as TGTGCCAGCAGCCCAAGAAACAGACTAGCGACTAGCACAGATACGCAGTATTTT. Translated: CASSPRNRLATSTDTQYF.

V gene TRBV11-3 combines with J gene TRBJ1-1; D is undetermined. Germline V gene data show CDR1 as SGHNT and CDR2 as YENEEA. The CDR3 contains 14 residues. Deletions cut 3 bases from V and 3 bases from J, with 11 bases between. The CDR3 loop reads CASSFKGWDTEAFF. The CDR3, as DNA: TGTGCCAGCAGCTTTAAGGGATGGGACACTGAAGCTTTCTTT.

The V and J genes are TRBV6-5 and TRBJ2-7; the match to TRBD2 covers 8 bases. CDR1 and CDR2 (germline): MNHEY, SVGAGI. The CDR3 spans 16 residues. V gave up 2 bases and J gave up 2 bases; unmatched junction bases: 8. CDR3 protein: CASSYESGRPTYEQYF. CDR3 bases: TGTGCCAGCAGTTACGAGAGCGGGAGACCCACCTACGAGCAGTACTTC.

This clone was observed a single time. CDR3: CASSGGLGGRAGELFF. For the CDR3, the DNA is TGTGCCAGCAGTGGCGGGCTCGGGGGAAGGGCCGGGGAGCTGTTTTTT. V and J are TRBV2 and TRBJ2-2; weak D call: TRBD2 (6 bases). The CDR3 has 16 amino acids. Trimming removed 4 bases from V and 6 bases from J, with 18 bases in between. Germline V lookup: CDR1 SNHLY, CDR2 FYNNEI.

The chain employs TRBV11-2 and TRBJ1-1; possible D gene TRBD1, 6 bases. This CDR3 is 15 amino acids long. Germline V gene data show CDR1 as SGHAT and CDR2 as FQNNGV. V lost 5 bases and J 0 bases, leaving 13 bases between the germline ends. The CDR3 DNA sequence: TGTGCCAGCAGCGCCGGACAGTTCATGAACACTGAAGCTTTCTTT. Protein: CASSAGQFMNTEAFF.

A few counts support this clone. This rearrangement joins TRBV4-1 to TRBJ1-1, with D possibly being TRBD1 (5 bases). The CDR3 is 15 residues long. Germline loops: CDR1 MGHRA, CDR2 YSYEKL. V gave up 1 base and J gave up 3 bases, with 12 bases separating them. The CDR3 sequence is CASSQVQGRYTEAFF. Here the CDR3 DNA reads TGCGCCAGCAGCCAAGTTCAGGGTAGGTACACTGAAGCTTTCTTT.

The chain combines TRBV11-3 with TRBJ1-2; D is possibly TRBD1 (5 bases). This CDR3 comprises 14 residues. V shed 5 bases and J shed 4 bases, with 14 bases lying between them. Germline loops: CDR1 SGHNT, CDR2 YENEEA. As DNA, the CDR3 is TGTGCCAGCAGCCTTTCGGGGGTCGGCTATGGCTACACCTTC. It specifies CASSLSGVGYGYTF.

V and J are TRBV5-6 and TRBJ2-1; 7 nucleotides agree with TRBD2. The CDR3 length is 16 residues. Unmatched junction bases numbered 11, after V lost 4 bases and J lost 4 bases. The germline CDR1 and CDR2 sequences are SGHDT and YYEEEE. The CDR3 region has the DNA TGTGCCAGCAGCCCTAGACTAGCTGAAGGATACAATGAGCAGTTCTTC. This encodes CASSPRLAEGYNEQFF. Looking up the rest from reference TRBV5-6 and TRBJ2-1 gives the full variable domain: DAGVTQSPTHLIKTRGQQVTLRCSPKSGHDTVSWYQQALGQGPQFIFQYYEEEERQRGNFPDRFSGHQFPNYSSELNVNALLLGDSALYLCASSPRLAEGYNEQFFGPGTRLTVL.

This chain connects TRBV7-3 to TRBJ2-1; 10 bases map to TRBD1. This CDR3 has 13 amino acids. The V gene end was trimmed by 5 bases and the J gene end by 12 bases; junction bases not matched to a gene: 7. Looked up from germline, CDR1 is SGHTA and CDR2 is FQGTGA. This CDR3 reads CASSHGTGETQFF. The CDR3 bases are TGTGCCAGCAGCCATGGGACAGGGGAGACGCAGTTCTTC.

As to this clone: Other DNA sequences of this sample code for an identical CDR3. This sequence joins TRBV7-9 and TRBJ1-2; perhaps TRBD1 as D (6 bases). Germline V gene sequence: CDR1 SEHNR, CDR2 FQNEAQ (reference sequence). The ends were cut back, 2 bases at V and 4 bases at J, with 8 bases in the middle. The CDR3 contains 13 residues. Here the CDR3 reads CASSLQGTYGYTF. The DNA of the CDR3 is TGTGCCAGCAGCTTACAGGGGACCTATGGCTACACCTTC.